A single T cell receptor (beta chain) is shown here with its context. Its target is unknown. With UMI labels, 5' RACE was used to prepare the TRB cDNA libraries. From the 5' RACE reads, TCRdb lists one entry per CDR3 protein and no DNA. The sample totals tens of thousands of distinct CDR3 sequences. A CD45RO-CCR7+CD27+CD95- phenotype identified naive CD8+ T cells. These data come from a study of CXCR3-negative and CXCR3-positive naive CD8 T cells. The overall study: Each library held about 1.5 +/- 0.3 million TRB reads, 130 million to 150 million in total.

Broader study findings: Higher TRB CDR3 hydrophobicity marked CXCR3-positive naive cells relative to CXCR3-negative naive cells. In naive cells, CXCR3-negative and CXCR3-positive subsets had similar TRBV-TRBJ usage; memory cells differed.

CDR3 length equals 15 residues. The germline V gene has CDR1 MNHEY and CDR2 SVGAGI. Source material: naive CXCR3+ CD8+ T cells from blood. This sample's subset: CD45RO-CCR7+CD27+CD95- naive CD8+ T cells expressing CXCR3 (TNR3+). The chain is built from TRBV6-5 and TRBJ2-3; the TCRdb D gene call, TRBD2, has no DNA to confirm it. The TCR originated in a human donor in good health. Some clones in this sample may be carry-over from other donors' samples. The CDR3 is CASSYGREAADTQYF.